The TCR beta chain described here comes from a study of blood T cell repertoires in COVID-19. The overall study: Samples came from the United States, Italy and Spain, spanning acute and convalescent COVID-19. T cells, B-cell-depleted T cells, or PBMCs provided the cDNA or gDNA that served as material.

Germline V gives CDR1 SGHAT, CDR2 FQNNGV. The CDR3 extends over 11 amino acids. V lost 5 bases and J lost 8, with 4 bases in between. Original processing methods: Amplification of reference gene primers was used by the study to estimate nucleated cell counts. Assay used: immunoSEQ multiplex PCR; TCRdb lists only in-frame clones, some missing. Clone size and the V and J calls come from that table; the DNA yielded D and trimming. The sample carries 130,000 or so clones, roughly four fifths recorded once. The sample comprised peripheral blood. This clonotype was sampled from a human donor in a cohort sampled during active COVID-19. V gene TRBV11-2 combines with J gene TRBJ1-6, with D hard to call. The DNA for the CDR3 is TGTGCCAGCAGCCGGGATTCACCCCTCCACTTT. Encoded protein: CASSRDSPLHF.